What follows are 29 T cell receptor beta chains derived from one specimen sequenced in a study of blood T cells in healthy people across ages. Using a J-beta primer mix together with a sample-barcoded 5' primer, a second PCR was run for roughly 6 to 12 cycles. TCRdb re-analysed the 5' RACE reads in MiXCR, keeping a single row per CDR3 protein. The sample carries more than 800,000 distinct CDR3 sequences, about 28% recorded once. The sequenced material came from blood. These receptors were taken from a woman aged 80 or over in good health.

This rearrangement joins TRBV4-3 to TRBJ1-3; 7 nucleotides line up with TRBD1. Germline CDR1 reads LGHNA; CDR2 reads YSLEER. After removal of 2 bases from V and 6 bases from J, the junction contained 7 bases not matched to a gene. This CDR3 spans 15 amino acids. The CDR3 here is CASSQNVTGINTIYF. The CDR3 nucleotides are TGCGCCAGCAGCCAAAATGTGACAGGGATAAACACCATATATTTT.

This clonotype has only a few counts. The chain uses TRBV10-1 and TRBJ2-1, with D possibly being TRBD1 (6 bases). The CDR3 sequence is 16 residues long. CDR1 WNHNN and CDR2 SYGVQD come from the germline V gene (reference sequence). V was pared by 0 bases and J by 7 bases, with 16 bases between. CDR3 sequence reads: CASSESTGVTGNEQFF. Written as DNA, the CDR3 is TGCGCCAGCAGTGAGTCGACTGGGGTCACAGGGAATGAGCAGTTCTTC.

This clonotype was observed a handful of times. This sequence joins TRBV12-3 or TRBV12-4 and TRBJ1-4; maybe TRBD1 (6 bases). CDR3 length equals 14 residues. V shed 5 bases and J shed 3 bases, with 10 bases lying between them. The CDR3 sequence is CASSIRQANEKLFF. As DNA, the CDR3 is TGTGCCAGCAGTATTCGACAGGCTAATGAAAAACTGTTTTTT.

V usage is TRBV6-5 and J usage is TRBJ2-7; the D is unclear. CDR3 size: 14 residues. Looked up from germline, CDR1 is MNHEY and CDR2 is SVGAGI. Trimming took 6 bases from V and 1 from J, leaving 13 bases between them. CDR3 region: CASRRSQVSYEQYF. The CDR3 nucleotides read TGTGCCAGCAGACGATCCCAGGTGTCCTACGAGCAGTACTTC.

Many counts were recorded for this clonotype. The CDR3 nucleotides read TGTGCCAGCAGCTTAGCTCACATCGGTACCGAGCAGTACTTC. It translates to CASSLAHIGTEQYF. This sequence joins TRBV7-2 and TRBJ2-7; D call uncertain. CDR1 is SGHTA and CDR2 is FQGNSA in the germline V gene. Trimming took off 0 bases at V and 6 bases at J, with 12 bases between the two ends. The CDR3 contains 14 residues.

This clonotype was observed many times. The chain recombines TRBV12-3 or TRBV12-4 with TRBJ2-5, with no clear D. V lost 8 bases and J lost 5, with 9 bases in between. The CDR3 has 11 amino acids. The CDR3 protein is CASRDFETQYF. The CDR3 nucleotides are TGTGCCAGCCGCGATTTTGAGACCCAGTACTTC.

This clonotype was seen many times. A much more abundant neighbour one base away suggests this may be a read error. The chain joins TRBV2 to TRBJ2-1, with D uncertain. Germline values: CDR1 SNHLY, CDR2 FYNNEI. The CDR3 loop spans 11 amino acids. The V end was cut by 6 bases, the J end by 3 bases, with 3 bases between. Here the CDR3 DNA reads TGTGCCAGCAGGCTCTACAATGAGCAGTTCTTC. Translation gives CASRLYNEQFF.

In this sample, this clonotype turned up many times. The chain joins TRBV12-3 or TRBV12-4 to TRBJ1-1; D may be TRBD1 (5 bases). The CDR3 is made up of 13 amino acids. Trimming stripped 6 bases from V and 4 bases from J, with 12 bases between. CDR3 region: CASSTYGGTEAFF. The CDR3 nucleotides are TGTGCCAGCAGCACCTACGGGGGCACTGAAGCTTTCTTT.

Worth noting for this clonotype: Possible read error: a much larger clone is one base away. CDR3 loop: CASSCASSAETQYF. DNA for the CDR3: TGCGCCAGCAGCTGCGCATCCTCCGCGGAGACCCAGTACTTC. The gene calls are TRBV5-1 and TRBJ2-5; no firm D call. There are 14 residues in the CDR3. Germline V lookup: CDR1 SGHRS, CDR2 YFSETQ. Trimming shortened V by 3 bases and J by 5 bases, and 14 bases separated the two germline ends.

Details on this clonotype: Given a much more abundant clone one base away, this may be a read error. The chain employs TRBV12-3 or TRBV12-4 and TRBJ2-4; 7 nucleotides line up with TRBD1. The CDR3 consists of 14 residues. Trimming removed 6 bases from V and 13 bases from J; junction bases left unmatched: 15. The CDR3 region is CASSPDRDYNEQYF. DNA of the CDR3: TGTGCCAGCAGCCCAGACAGGGATTACAATGAGCAGTACTTC.

The rearrangement uses TRBV20-1 and TRBJ2-3; TRBD2 aligns across 12 bases. V shed 3 bases, J shed 2 bases, and the junction held 6 bases outside the gene matches. This CDR3 region has 16 residues. CDR1 and CDR2 (germline): DFQATT, SNEGSKA (reference sequence). CDR3 sequence reads: CSASTGLAGITDTQYF. The DNA of the CDR3 is TGCAGTGCTAGCACCGGACTAGCGGGGATCACAGATACGCAGTATTTT.

This clonotype appeared many times. The chain has TRBV5-1 and TRBJ2-5, with D possibly being TRBD1 (6 bases). The CDR3 is 13 amino acids. Deletions cut 4 bases from V and 5 bases from J, with 12 bases between. Germline values: CDR1 SGHRS, CDR2 YFSETQ. This CDR3 reads CASSEQGKETQYF. DNA for the CDR3: TGCGCCAGCAGCGAACAGGGAAAGGAGACCCAGTACTTC.

The CDR3 reads CASSLANANTGELFF. The CDR3, as DNA: TGTGCCAGCTCGTTAGCTAACGCGAACACCGGGGAGCTGTTTTTT. This chain uses TRBV18 with TRBJ2-2; D ambiguous. The CDR3 totals 15 residues. The germline V gene has CDR1 KGHSH and CDR2 LQKENI. V lost 6 bases and J 0 bases, leaving 11 bases between the germline ends.

For the CDR3, the DNA is TGTGCCAGCATGGGTGGGGTCCGCTACGAGCAGTACTTC. It specifies CASMGGVRYEQYF. The rearrangement joins TRBV2 to TRBJ2-7; no reliable D call. V lost 7 bases and J lost 3, with 13 bases in between. This CDR3 spans 13 amino acids. Germline loops: CDR1 SNHLY, CDR2 FYNNEI.

This clonotype occurred many times. V usage is TRBV27 and J usage is TRBJ1-2; D not resolved. The CDR3 sequence is 14 residues long. V lost 2 bases, J lost 1 base, and 8 bases lay in between. Germline V lookup: CDR1 MNHEY, CDR2 SMNVEV (reference sequence). CDR3 in DNA: TGTGCCAGCAGTTTAAACGGAAATAACTATGGCTACACCTTC. Protein sequence: CASSLNGNNYGYTF.

This clonotype has at least ten counts. The CDR3 coding sequence is TGCAGCGGAACGACAGGGAGCTCCTACGAGCAGTACTTC. It translates to CSGTTGSSYEQYF. The chain carries TRBV29-1 and TRBJ2-7; TRBD1 aligns across 7 bases. Germline V gene data show CDR1 as SQVTM and CDR2 as ANQGSEA. The trim removed 7 bases at V and 0 bases at J, leaving 6 bases unmatched. CDR3 length equals 13 residues.

This clonotype was observed many times. The chain uses TRBV27 and TRBJ1-6; D call uncertain. The length of the CDR3 is 13 residues. The ends were cut back, 1 base at V and 6 bases at J, with 4 bases in the middle. CDR1 is MNHEY and CDR2 is SMNVEV in the germline V gene (reference sequence). CDR3 loop: CASSLWGNSPLHF. DNA of the CDR3: TGTGCCAGCAGTTTATGGGGTAATTCACCCCTCCACTTT.

The rearrangement joins TRBV10-3 to TRBJ2-3; D is perhaps TRBD1 or TRBD2 (5 bases each). Germline V gene data show CDR1 as ENHRY and CDR2 as SYGVKD. Trimming cost V 4 bases and J 9 bases, with 20 bases left between them. The CDR3 runs to 15 residues. The CDR3 sequence is CAISGIWESTGTQYF. The CDR3 nucleotides read TGTGCCATCAGTGGTATTTGGGAGAGCACAGGCACGCAGTATTTT.

This clonotype was seen repeatedly, ten times or more. The chain has TRBV4-3 and TRBJ2-4; D is unresolved. CDR3 length: 14 amino acids. Germline V CDR1 and CDR2: LGHNA, YSLEER. V was shortened by 0 bases and J by 7 bases, with 10 bases between the two germline ends. The CDR3 spells CASSQEEGTNIQYF. Here the CDR3 DNA reads TGCGCCAGCAGCCAAGAGGAAGGCACTAACATTCAGTACTTC.

This clonotype turned up a few times. The DNA for the CDR3 is TGTGCCACGGGTGGGGAGAACACTGAAGCTTTCTTT. Protein: CATGGENTEAFF. The rearrangement links TRBV6-5 to TRBJ1-1; D call uncertain. This CDR3 spans 12 amino acids. Germline-derived CDR1 and CDR2 are MNHEY and SVGAGI. Trimming stripped 10 bases from V and 1 base from J, with 10 bases between.

This chain connects TRBV4-3 to TRBJ2-5, with D perhaps TRBD2 (5 bases). The assigned J gene may be wrong: the sequence end matches TRBJ2-7 better. CDR3 length: 14 residues. Germline CDR1 is LGHNA and CDR2 is YSLEER. The CDR3 nucleotides are TGCGCCAGCAGCCAAGATTGGGAGCTACCCGAGCAGTACTTC. Its protein product is CASSQDWELPEQYF.

This clonotype was detected a few times. The gene calls are TRBV10-3 and TRBJ2-5, with D uncertain. V lost 2 bases and J 11 bases, leaving 12 bases between the germline ends. The V gene's germline CDR1 is ENHRY and CDR2 SYGVKD. The CDR3 is 12 residues long. Written as DNA, the CDR3 is TGTGCCATCAGTGAGGCAGTCTACGGGCAGTACTTC. This encodes CAISEAVYGQYF.

The chain recombines TRBV15 with TRBJ2-7; D ambiguous. The CDR3 contains 13 residues. Germline V gene sequence: CDR1 LNHNV, CDR2 YYDKDF (reference sequence). V was trimmed by 6 bases and J by 1 base, leaving 10 bases between them. CDR3 loop: CATRDRSSYEQYF. The DNA of the CDR3 is TGTGCCACCAGGGACCGCAGTTCCTACGAGCAGTACTTC.

The table lists this clonotype with a few counts. This chain links TRBV7-2 with TRBJ1-2; D gene uncertain. The CDR3 has 13 amino acids. Germline CDR1 SGHTA, CDR2 FQGNSA. The germline V and J ends were trimmed by 7 bases and 0 bases, with 9 bases remaining between them. CDR3 in amino acids: CASTAGANYGYTF. As DNA, the CDR3 is TGTGCCAGCACTGCGGGAGCTAACTATGGCTACACCTTC.

This clonotype is a singleton in its sample. This chain uses TRBV12-5 with TRBJ2-1; a weak D match, TRBD1 (6 bases). Trimming removed 2 bases from V and 6 bases from J, with 8 bases in between. This CDR3 is built from 13 residues. The germline CDR1 and CDR2 sequences are LGHNT and FRNRAP. In DNA form, the CDR3 reads TGTGCTAGTGGTTTGACAGGGTTCAATGAGCAGTTCTTC. This sequence encodes CASGLTGFNEQFF.

This clonotype was detected only a few times. CDR3 in amino acids: CASSLRSGELAKNIQYF. CDR3 coding DNA: TGTGCCAGCAGTTTGAGATCCGGAGAATTAGCCAAAAACATTCAGTACTTC. The V gene is TRBV12-3 or TRBV12-4, the J gene TRBJ2-4, with D hard to call. This CDR3 has 17 amino acids. The ends were cut back, 3 bases at V and 0 bases at J, with 15 bases in the middle.

This clonotype was detected a few times. CDR3 loop: CAWSRTDTGYTF. The DNA of the CDR3 is TGTGCCTGGAGTAGGACAGACACTGGCTACACCTTC. This sequence joins TRBV30 and TRBJ1-2; D is perhaps TRBD1 (6 bases). CDR1 and CDR2 from the germline V gene are GTSNPN and SVGIG (reference sequence). V was pared by 2 bases and J by 7 bases, with 11 bases between. This CDR3 spans 12 amino acids.

This clonotype was seen many times. The V and J genes are TRBV6-5 and TRBJ2-1; TRBD1 matches 12 bases. The CDR3 runs to 14 residues. J was trimmed by 8 bases and V by 10 bases; bases with no gene match: 9. CDR1 is MNHEY and CDR2 is SVGAGI in the germline V gene. The CDR3 sequence is CATKGTGGRDEQFF. In DNA form, the CDR3 reads TGTGCCACCAAAGGGACAGGGGGCCGGGATGAGCAGTTCTTC.

To note about this clonotype: A much more abundant neighbour one base away suggests this may be a read error. The rearrangement joins TRBV4-3 to TRBJ2-1; D might be TRBD1 (5 bases). This CDR3 has 15 residues. V was trimmed by 1 base and J by 11 bases, leaving 18 bases between them. Germline CDR1 is LGHNA and CDR2 is YSLEER. CDR3 in DNA: TGCGCCAGCAGCCAAGCCCCCCCAGGGCCAAGTAAGCAGTTCTTC. Its protein product is CASSQAPPGPSKQFF.